This is a list of T cell receptor beta chains from one sample in a study of OX40 agonist ivuxolimab in advanced cancers. Here immunoSEQ multiplex PCR was the method, and the copy in TCRdb shows in-frame clones only, minus some. The sample includes some 98,000 clones, around 94% of them seen just once. Sequences were derived from CD4+ or CD8+ T cells sorted from blood, sampled in a trial of the OX40 agonist ivuxolimab. These receptors were taken from an adult with an advanced solid tumor such as melanoma, head and neck, liver or kidney cancer. The CDR3 runs from the conserved cysteine through the conserved F or W. Fields, in order: CDR3 length, D gene, J gene, V gene, clone size, CDR3 protein, CDR3 DNA. D genes are given only for firm matches. The listing skips clone size in some rows; elsewhere it reads once, few, many or a size class.

length: 14
D: TRBD1
J: TRBJ1-6
V: TRBV28
size: NA
CDR3: CASSLRGQGSPLHF
DNA: TGTGCCAGCAGTTTAAGGGGGCAGGGATCACCCCTCCACTTT

length: 19
D: NA
J: TRBJ2-1
V: TRBV5-1
size: NA
CDR3: CASSHTVQYPGTFKGEQFF
DNA: TGCGCCAGCAGCCATACCGTACAATATCCGGGAACCTTTAAGGGTGAGCAGTTCTTC

length: 16
D: NA
J: TRBJ1-6
V: TRBV30
size: NA
CDR3: CAWSVTGPAGGAPLHF
DNA: TGTGCCTGGAGTGTAACGGGGCCGGCCGGGGGGGCACCCCTCCACTTT

length: 16
D: TRBD2
J: TRBJ2-1
V: TRBV7-3
size: NA
CDR3: CASSPGGSGAYNEQFF
DNA: TGTGCCAGCAGCCCCGGCGGTAGCGGGGCCTACAATGAGCAGTTCTTC

length: 12
D: NA
J: TRBJ1-6
V: TRBV28
size: NA
CDR3: CASSSTNSPLHF
DNA: TGTGCCAGCAGTTCCACTAATTCACCCCTCCACTTT

length: 12
D: NA
J: TRBJ1-3
V: TRBV29-1
size: once
CDR3: CSVESSGNTIYF
DNA: TGCAGCGTTGAAAGCTCTGGAAACACCATATATTTT

length: 15
D: TRBD1
J: TRBJ1-3
V: TRBV6-6
size: NA
CDR3: CASARDRATGNTIYF
DNA: TGTGCCAGCGCCCGGGACAGGGCAACTGGAAACACCATATATTTT

length: 15
D: NA
J: TRBJ1-5
V: TRBV7-2
size: NA
CDR3: CASSLGGSSNQPQHF
DNA: TGTGCCAGCAGCTTAGGAGGGAGTAGCAATCAGCCCCAGCATTTT

length: 16
D: TRBD1
J: TRBJ1-5
V: TRBV28
size: NA
CDR3: CASSFHSDRGRRPQHF
DNA: TGTGCCAGCAGTTTTCATAGTGACAGGGGGCGGCGGCCCCAGCATTTT

length: 17
D: NA
J: TRBJ2-6
V: TRBV7-2
size: NA
CDR3: CASSFRTQVSGANVLTF
DNA: TGTGCCAGCAGCTTTCGCACACAGGTCTCTGGGGCCAACGTCCTGACTTTC

length: 14
D: TRBD2
J: TRBJ2-3
V: TRBV6-5
size: NA
CDR3: CASRRLAHTDTQYF
DNA: TGTGCCAGCAGAAGACTAGCGCATACAGATACGCAGTATTTT

length: 15
D: NA
J: TRBJ2-7
V: TRBV6-5
size: once
CDR3: CASSPGTVRGYEQYF
DNA: TGTGCCAGCAGCCCAGGGACCGTAAGGGGTTACGAGCAGTACTTC

length: 14
D: TRBD1
J: TRBJ1-4
V: TRBV6-6
size: NA
CDR3: CASSLRDRGEKLFF
DNA: TGTGCCAGCAGCCTCCGAGACAGGGGGGAAAAACTGTTTTTT

length: 13
D: NA
J: TRBJ1-5
V: TRBV7-8
size: NA
CDR3: CASSSDTHQPQHF
DNA: TGTGCCAGCAGCTCCGACACTCATCAGCCCCAGCATTTT

length: 12
D: NA
J: TRBJ1-2
V: TRBV9
size: NA
CDR3: CASSGDGYGYTF
DNA: TGTGCCAGCAGCGGGGACGGGTATGGCTACACCTTC

length: 13
D: NA
J: TRBJ1-6
V: TRBV10-3
size: NA
CDR3: CATTRAANSPLHF
DNA: TGTGCCACCACCCGGGCCGCTAATTCACCCCTCCACTTT

length: 13
D: NA
J: TRBJ2-4
V: TRBV19
size: NA
CDR3: CASSSGAKNIQYF
DNA: TGTGCCAGTAGTAGCGGTGCCAAAAACATTCAGTACTTC